These 3 T cell receptor beta chains were sequenced from one sample in a study of OX40 agonist ivuxolimab in advanced cancers. Using immunoSEQ multiplex PCR, the repertoire was profiled, and TCRdb retains in-frame clones only, with some absent. The sample consists of about 88,000 clones, 70% to 85% of them appearing once. Sample: CD4+ or CD8+ T cells sorted from blood, taken in a trial of the OX40 agonist ivuxolimab. These receptors all come from an adult with an advanced solid tumor such as melanoma, head and neck, liver or kidney cancer.

The chain employs TRBV5-1 and TRBJ2-5; 9 bases line up with TRBD2. The ends lost 3 bases at V and 7 bases at J; junction bases unmatched: 10. Germline CDR1 SGHRS, CDR2 YFSETQ. The CDR3 contains 15 residues. DNA of the CDR3: TGCGCCAGCAGCTCCCCGGGACTAGCTGAAGGGACCCAGTACTTC. Translated: CASSSPGLAEGTQYF.

The chain recombines TRBV5-8 with TRBJ2-7; D remains unclear. V was shortened by 2 bases and J by 4 bases, with 13 bases between the two germline ends. CDR3 size: 14 residues. The germline V gene has CDR1 SGHTS and CDR2 YDEGEE. The chain's CDR3 is CASSLSGYGYEQYF. The DNA for the CDR3 is TGTGCCAGCAGCTTATCCGGGTACGGGTACGAGCAGTACTTC. Complete variable domain (other parts from reference TRBV5-8 and TRBJ2-7): EAGVTQSPTHLIKTRGQQATLRCSPISGHTSVYWYQQALGLGLQFLLWYDEGEERNRGNFPPRFSGRQFPNYSSELNVNALELEDSALYLCASSLSGYGYEQYFGPGTRLTVT.

The chain employs TRBV28 and TRBJ2-1; perhaps TRBD1 as D (5 bases). Germline V CDR1 and CDR2: MDHEN, SYDVKM. This CDR3 comprises 15 residues. V gave up 6 bases and J gave up 5 bases, with 17 bases separating them. CDR3 protein: CASRSVRAPDNEQFF. The CDR3 DNA reads as TGTGCCAGCAGATCCGTCAGGGCCCCGGACAATGAGCAGTTCTTC.